This T cell receptor beta chain was obtained from a study of blood T cells in healthy people across ages. Every sample had a minimum of 6.5 million PBMCs isolated. Whole-study results and caveats: Naive T cell percentage strongly correlated with TCR beta diversity. Fewer expanded clones and more diversity marked long-lived versus aged donors.

Germline CDR1 reads LNHNV; CDR2 reads YYDKDF (reference sequence). This CDR3 is built from 16 residues. This clonotype was observed a few times. Its target is not known. A second roughly 6 to 11 cycle PCR used barcoded and J-beta primers. Each sample yielded at least 3 million CDR3-containing paired-end reads. TCRdb fed the 5' RACE reads into MiXCR, producing one record per CDR3 protein. The table has roughly 640,000 distinct CDR3 sequences, 25% to 35% seen once. Specimen: blood. The receptor was derived from a woman aged 80 or over in good health. V and J are TRBV15 and TRBJ2-5; TRBD2 is a possible D gene (6 bases). The J call may be in error: the DNA end matches TRBJ2-7 better. CDR3 sequence (DNA): TGTGCCACCAGCAGAGATCAAGGTACAGGAGGGAGCGAGCAGTACTTC. Translated, it gives CATSRDQGTGGSEQYF.